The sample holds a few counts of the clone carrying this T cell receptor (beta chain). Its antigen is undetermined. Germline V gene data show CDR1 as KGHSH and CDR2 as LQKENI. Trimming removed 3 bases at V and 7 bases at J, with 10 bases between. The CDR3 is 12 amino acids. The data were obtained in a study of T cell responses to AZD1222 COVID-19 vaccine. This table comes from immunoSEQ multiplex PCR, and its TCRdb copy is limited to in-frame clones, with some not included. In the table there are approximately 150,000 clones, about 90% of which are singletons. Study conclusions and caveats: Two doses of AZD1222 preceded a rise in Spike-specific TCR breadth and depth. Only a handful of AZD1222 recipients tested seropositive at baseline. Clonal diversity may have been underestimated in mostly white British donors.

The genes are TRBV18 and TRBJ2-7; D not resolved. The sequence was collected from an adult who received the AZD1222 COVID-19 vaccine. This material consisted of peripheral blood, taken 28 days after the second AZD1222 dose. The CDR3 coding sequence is TGTGCCAGCTCACCTGACTCGAAAGAGCAGTACTTC. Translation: CASSPDSKEQYF.